This TCR beta chain appears in the sequencing data of a study of T cell changes during pregnancy in multiple sclerosis. V lost 5 bases to trimming and J lost 2 bases, with 16 bases between them. This CDR3 spans 15 amino acids. The germline gives CDR1 MDHEN, CDR2 SYDVKM. This table comes from immunoSEQ multiplex PCR, and its TCRdb copy is limited to in-frame clones, with some not included. The table lists over 30,000 clones, roughly 92% of them singletons, with 1.2% in the top ten. The rearrangement joins TRBV28 to TRBJ2-7; D is perhaps TRBD1 (6 bases). This TCR was recovered from a female donor with multiple sclerosis, enrolled in a pregnancy study. Sequenced material: PBMCs (not recorded whether the cells were cultured). The CDR3, as DNA: TGTGCCAGCAGTCGATGGTGGGGGCGCCCCTACGAGCAGTACTTC. Translation gives CASSRWWGRPYEQYF.